This is a list of T cell receptor beta chains from one sample in a study of identical twins. TCRdb recomputed calls from the 5' RACE reads with MiXCR, one row per CDR3 protein. The sample gives about 260,000 distinct CDR3 sequences, roughly 7% of which show up once; 3.6% is in the top ten. The sample was also linked to a second study, of yellow fever vaccine responses in identical twins.

The sample comprised memory (CD45RO+) T cells sorted from blood. The receptor set was obtained from a woman between 18 and 29 years old in good health. Each CDR3 is given with its conserved first and last residue. Each record gives: J gene, V gene, D gene, clone size, CDR3 protein, CDR3 DNA. The D gene is left open where the match is weak. Part of the rows lack a size; the others show once, few, many or a class for expanded clones.

J: TRBJ2-3; V: TRBV12-3/TRBV12-4; D: NA; size: few; CDR3: CASSSDLGSQYF; DNA: TGTGCCAGCAGTTCAGATCTAGGGTCGCAGTATTTT
J: TRBJ2-2; V: TRBV12-3/TRBV12-4; D: TRBD1; size: many; CDR3: CASRPQGAGELFF; DNA: TGTGCCAGCAGACCCCAGGGGGCCGGGGAGCTGTTTTTT
J: TRBJ2-1; V: TRBV5-1; D: TRBD2; size: many; CDR3: CASSLTSGEYNEQFF; DNA: TGCGCCAGCAGCTTGACTAGCGGGGAGTACAATGAGCAGTTCTTC
J: TRBJ2-1; V: TRBV5-1; D: TRBD2; size: NA; CDR3: CASKLTSGTNNEQFF; DNA: TGCGCCAGCAAATTGACTAGCGGGACTAACAATGAGCAGTTCTTC
J: TRBJ2-5; V: TRBV6-1; D: TRBD1; size: few; CDR3: CASKISGTEIKETQYF; DNA: TGTGCCAGCAAAATTTCCGGGACAGAAATTAAAGAGACCCAGTACTTC
J: TRBJ2-5; V: TRBV3-1; D: TRBD2; size: few; CDR3: CASSRFGGEDLRETQYF; DNA: TGTGCCAGCAGCCGGTTTGGGGGGGAAGACCTCCGGGAGACCCAGTACTTC
J: TRBJ2-1; V: TRBV20-1; D: NA; size: few; CDR3: CSARDWAGRHNEQFF; DNA: TGCAGTGCTAGAGATTGGGCAGGGCGGCACAATGAGCAGTTCTTC
J: TRBJ2-1; V: TRBV24-1; D: NA; size: many; CDR3: CATSDLNTGINEQFF; DNA: TGTGCCACCAGTGATTTGAATACAGGGATCAATGAGCAGTTCTTC
J: TRBJ2-3; V: TRBV20-1; D: TRBD2; size: NA; CDR3: CSASYWREVDTQYF; DNA: TGCAGTGCTAGCTACTGGCGGGAGGTAGATACGCAGTATTTT
J: TRBJ2-5; V: TRBV4-1; D: NA; size: NA; CDR3: CASSQGGRDQETQYF; DNA: TGCGCCAGCAGCCAAGGTGGTAGGGACCAAGAGACCCAGTACTTC
J: TRBJ2-1; V: TRBV20-1; D: TRBD2; size: few; CDR3: CSASGGYSEQFF; DNA: TGCAGTGCTAGCGGGGGGTACAGTGAGCAGTTCTTC
J: TRBJ2-1; V: TRBV2; D: TRBD2; size: few; CDR3: CASSEQWPILAGDDEQFF; DNA: TGTGCCAGCAGTGAACAATGGCCAATACTAGCGGGGGACGATGAGCAGTTCTTC
J: TRBJ2-7; V: TRBV19; D: TRBD1; size: NA; CDR3: CASRRDRANEQYF; DNA: TGTGCCAGTAGGAGGGACAGGGCCAACGAGCAGTACTTC
J: TRBJ2-5; V: TRBV29-1; D: NA; size: NA; CDR3: CSVAGQLETQYF; DNA: TGCAGCGTAGCCGGACAGTTAGAGACCCAGTACTTC
J: TRBJ2-7; V: TRBV15; D: NA; size: many; CDR3: CATSRALNSGTTNYEQYF; DNA: TGTGCCACCAGCAGAGCTTTAAATTCCGGGACCACCAACTACGAGCAGTACTTC
J: TRBJ2-5; V: TRBV5-6; D: TRBD1; size: NA; CDR3: CASSSQGAVETQYF; DNA: TGTGCCAGCAGCAGTCAGGGGGCGGTGGAGACCCAGTACTTC
J: TRBJ2-7; V: TRBV7-2; D: NA; size: many; CDR3: CASSVGGARSYEQYF; DNA: TGTGCCAGCAGCGTCGGTGGGGCAAGGTCCTACGAGCAGTACTTC
J: TRBJ2-1; V: TRBV20-1; D: NA; size: many; CDR3: CSVPPRWGNEQFF; DNA: TGCAGTGTCCCCCCCCGGTGGGGCAATGAGCAGTTCTTC
J: TRBJ2-6; V: TRBV13; D: TRBD1; size: NA; CDR3: CASSLGQGTAGANVLTF; DNA: TGTGCCAGCAGTCTCGGACAGGGGACGGCTGGGGCCAACGTCCTGACTTTC